This is a list of T cell receptor beta chains from one sample in a study of shared clonotypes between healthy human individuals. TCRdb's table, derived via immunoSEQ multiplex PCR, lists solely in-frame clones and lacks some. The profile shows around 2,000,000 clones, 90% to 95% of them singletons. The sequencing sample was made of naive CD4+ T cells sorted from blood. The receptors originated from a man aged 18 to 35 in good health. Both conserved end residues are part of each CDR3. Fields, in order: CDR3 protein, CDR3 DNA, clone size, V gene, J gene, D gene. The D gene is left open where the match is weak. Size is stated for part of the rows, as once, few or many counts, or as a class when the clone is expanded.

CDR3 protein: CASSFTDNKEKLFF
CDR3 DNA: TGCGCCAGCAGCTTTACGGACAATAAGGAAAAACTGTTTTTT
clone size: once
V gene: TRBV5-1
J gene: TRBJ1-4
D gene: NA

CDR3 protein: CASSPRQFNSPLHF
CDR3 DNA: TGTGCCAGCAGCCCCCGACAGTTTAATTCACCCCTCCACTTT
clone size: once
V gene: TRBV7-2
J gene: TRBJ1-6
D gene: NA

CDR3 protein: CASSWPGSLGTDTQYF
CDR3 DNA: TGCGCCAGCAGCTGGCCCGGCAGTCTCGGCACAGATACGCAGTATTTT
clone size: NA
V gene: TRBV5-1
J gene: TRBJ2-3
D gene: NA

CDR3 protein: CASRRDRTYEQYF
CDR3 DNA: TGTGCCAGCAGACGGGACAGGACCTACGAGCAGTACTTC
clone size: NA
V gene: TRBV6-6
J gene: TRBJ2-7
D gene: TRBD1

CDR3 protein: CASSTDGFSNQPQHF
CDR3 DNA: TGTGCCAGCAGTACAGACGGATTTAGCAATCAGCCCCAGCATTTT
clone size: NA
V gene: TRBV6-1
J gene: TRBJ1-5
D gene: NA

CDR3 protein: CASRPQALNTEAFF
CDR3 DNA: TGTGCCAGCAGACCCCAAGCGTTGAACACTGAAGCTTTCTTT
clone size: NA
V gene: TRBV6-1
J gene: TRBJ1-1
D gene: NA

CDR3 protein: CAISDYGSPLHF
CDR3 DNA: TGTGCCATCAGTGACTACGGATCACCCCTCCACTTT
clone size: few
V gene: TRBV10-3
J gene: TRBJ1-6
D gene: NA

CDR3 protein: CASSWTIRETQYF
CDR3 DNA: TGTGCCAGCAGTTGGACCATTCGGGAGACCCAGTACTTC
clone size: once
V gene: TRBV6-5
J gene: TRBJ2-5
D gene: NA

CDR3 protein: CASTIGLAGFQETQYF
CDR3 DNA: TGTGCCAGCACCATCGGACTAGCGGGATTCCAAGAGACCCAGTACTTC
clone size: NA
V gene: TRBV5-4
J gene: TRBJ2-5
D gene: TRBD2

CDR3 protein: CASSPLGTQETQYF
CDR3 DNA: TGTGCCAGCTCACCCCTCGGGACCCAAGAGACCCAGTACTTC
clone size: NA
V gene: TRBV18
J gene: TRBJ2-5
D gene: NA

CDR3 protein: CASSSTGTYEQYF
CDR3 DNA: TGTGCCAGCAGTTCTACAGGGACCTACGAGCAGTACTTC
clone size: NA
V gene: TRBV5-1
J gene: TRBJ2-7
D gene: NA

CDR3 protein: CASSLAITGQGNTGELFF
CDR3 DNA: TGCGCCAGCAGCTTGGCCATAACGGGACAGGGAAATACCGGGGAGCTGTTTTTT
clone size: NA
V gene: TRBV5-1
J gene: TRBJ2-2
D gene: TRBD1

CDR3 protein: CASSFTQGATYEQYF
CDR3 DNA: TGCGCCAGCAGCTTCACACAGGGGGCAACCTACGAGCAGTACTTC
clone size: NA
V gene: TRBV5-1
J gene: TRBJ2-7
D gene: TRBD1

CDR3 protein: CASSVDRGSGNTIYF
CDR3 DNA: TGTGCCAGCAGTGTAGACAGGGGCTCTGGAAACACCATATATTTT
clone size: NA
V gene: TRBV2
J gene: TRBJ1-3
D gene: TRBD1

CDR3 protein: CASSSQGISYEQYF
CDR3 DNA: TGTGCCAGCAGTTCACAGGGTATTTCCTACGAGCAGTACTTC
clone size: NA
V gene: TRBV28
J gene: TRBJ2-7
D gene: NA

CDR3 protein: CASGTGLNEKLFF
CDR3 DNA: TGTGCCAGCGGGACAGGCCTGAATGAAAAACTGTTTTTT
clone size: NA
V gene: TRBV27
J gene: TRBJ1-4
D gene: TRBD1

CDR3 protein: CASSPPGPNTEAFF
CDR3 DNA: TGTGCCAGCAGCCCTCCAGGTCCGAACACTGAAGCTTTCTTT
clone size: once
V gene: TRBV5-4
J gene: TRBJ1-1
D gene: NA

CDR3 protein: CASSRDRDQPQHF
CDR3 DNA: TGTGCCAGCAGCCGGGACAGGGACCAGCCCCAGCATTTT
clone size: NA
V gene: TRBV6-5
J gene: TRBJ1-5
D gene: TRBD1

CDR3 protein: CASSPEGNTIYF
CDR3 DNA: TGTGCCAGCAGTCCGGAAGGGAACACCATATATTTT
clone size: NA
V gene: TRBV6-6
J gene: TRBJ1-3
D gene: NA

CDR3 protein: CASSPLGLGLNEQYF
CDR3 DNA: TGTGCCAGCAGTCCCTTAGGTTTGGGGTTGAACGAGCAGTACTTC
clone size: NA
V gene: TRBV27
J gene: TRBJ2-7
D gene: NA

CDR3 protein: CASSVGPAGEQYF
CDR3 DNA: TGTGCCAGCAGCGTAGGCCCCGCGGGGGAGCAGTACTTC
clone size: NA
V gene: TRBV9
J gene: TRBJ2-7
D gene: NA

CDR3 protein: CASSSGKETQYF
CDR3 DNA: TGCGCCAGCAGCTCGGGGAAAGAGACCCAGTACTTC
clone size: NA
V gene: TRBV5-1
J gene: TRBJ2-5
D gene: NA

CDR3 protein: CASRRGQGSTGELFF
CDR3 DNA: TGTGCCAGCAGACGAGGACAAGGATCAACCGGGGAGCTGTTTTTT
clone size: once
V gene: TRBV7-3
J gene: TRBJ2-2
D gene: NA

CDR3 protein: CASSAASTGQETQYF
CDR3 DNA: TGTGCCAGCAGTGCCGCGTCGACAGGGCAAGAGACCCAGTACTTC
clone size: NA
V gene: TRBV6-1
J gene: TRBJ2-5
D gene: TRBD1

CDR3 protein: CASSLDRNEKLFF
CDR3 DNA: TGTGCCAGCAGTTTGGACAGAAATGAAAAACTGTTTTTT
clone size: NA
V gene: TRBV27
J gene: TRBJ1-4
D gene: NA

CDR3 protein: CASPRVAGNTIYF
CDR3 DNA: TGTGCCAGCCCCAGGGTCGCCGGAAACACCATATATTTT
clone size: NA
V gene: TRBV5-5
J gene: TRBJ1-3
D gene: NA

CDR3 protein: CASSPSSGGYHYGYTF
CDR3 DNA: TGTGCCAGCAGCCCTTCGAGCGGGGGCTATCACTATGGCTACACCTTC
clone size: NA
V gene: TRBV5-8
J gene: TRBJ1-2
D gene: NA

CDR3 protein: CASSESILTATYNEQFF
CDR3 DNA: TGCGCCAGCAGTGAGTCGATTTTAACGGCGACGTATAATGAGCAGTTCTTC
clone size: NA
V gene: TRBV10-1
J gene: TRBJ2-1
D gene: NA

CDR3 protein: CASSPRDRVSTEAFF
CDR3 DNA: TGTGCCAGCAGCCCCCGGGACAGGGTAAGCACTGAAGCTTTCTTT
clone size: NA
V gene: TRBV7-2
J gene: TRBJ1-1
D gene: TRBD1

CDR3 protein: CASSGDGTGKSQPQHF
CDR3 DNA: TGTGCCAGCAGTGGGGATGGGACAGGGAAAAGTCAGCCCCAGCATTTT
clone size: NA
V gene: TRBV2
J gene: TRBJ1-5
D gene: TRBD1

CDR3 protein: CASSLARSPSGEQYF
CDR3 DNA: TGTGCCAGCAGCTTAGCCCGCTCGCCTTCCGGCGAGCAGTACTTC
clone size: NA
V gene: TRBV11-2
J gene: TRBJ2-7
D gene: NA

CDR3 protein: CASSLGGLRGQATNEKLFF
CDR3 DNA: TGTGCCAGCAGCTTAGGAGGGCTTCGTGGACAGGCAACTAATGAAAAACTGTTTTTT
clone size: NA
V gene: TRBV7-9
J gene: TRBJ1-4
D gene: TRBD1

CDR3 protein: CASSYSDRGDSPLHF
CDR3 DNA: TGTGCCAGCAGTTACTCCGACAGGGGAGATTCACCCCTCCACTTT
clone size: NA
V gene: TRBV6-5
J gene: TRBJ1-6
D gene: TRBD1

CDR3 protein: CASSSNHRGLAGETQYF
CDR3 DNA: TGTGCCAGCAGCTCAAACCACCGGGGGCTAGCTGGAGAGACCCAGTACTTC
clone size: NA
V gene: TRBV7-8
J gene: TRBJ2-5
D gene: NA

CDR3 protein: CASGKLAGEISPRYTGELFF
CDR3 DNA: TGTGCTAGTGGGAAACTAGCGGGAGAGATCTCACCGAGGTACACCGGGGAGCTGTTTTTT
clone size: NA
V gene: TRBV12-5
J gene: TRBJ2-2
D gene: TRBD2

CDR3 protein: CASSVASGSQSYNEQFF
CDR3 DNA: TGTGCCAGCAGCGTAGCGAGCGGGAGTCAGTCCTACAATGAGCAGTTCTTC
clone size: NA
V gene: TRBV9
J gene: TRBJ2-1
D gene: TRBD2

CDR3 protein: CASSTRTENTEAFF
CDR3 DNA: TGTGCCAGCAGTACCCGGACGGAGAACACTGAAGCTTTCTTT
clone size: NA
V gene: TRBV6-6
J gene: TRBJ1-1
D gene: NA

CDR3 protein: CASSVGTSGSYEQYF
CDR3 DNA: TGTGCCAGCAGCGTTGGGACTAGCGGGAGCTACGAGCAGTACTTC
clone size: once
V gene: TRBV5-6
J gene: TRBJ2-7
D gene: TRBD2

CDR3 protein: CASKIGGLLDTQYF
CDR3 DNA: TGTGCCAGCAAGATAGGGGGCTTACTAGATACGCAGTATTTT
clone size: NA
V gene: TRBV27
J gene: TRBJ2-3
D gene: TRBD1

CDR3 protein: CASSLRTETEAFF
CDR3 DNA: TGTGCCAGCAGCTTACGGACAGAGACTGAAGCTTTCTTT
clone size: NA
V gene: TRBV7-9
J gene: TRBJ1-1
D gene: NA

CDR3 protein: CASSFQGAEGTEAFF
CDR3 DNA: TGCGCCAGCAGCTTCCAGGGGGCTGAAGGCACTGAAGCTTTCTTT
clone size: NA
V gene: TRBV5-1
J gene: TRBJ1-1
D gene: TRBD1

CDR3 protein: CASSPKGQYYGYTF
CDR3 DNA: TGTGCCAGCTCACCCAAGGGACAGTACTATGGCTACACCTTC
clone size: NA
V gene: TRBV18
J gene: TRBJ1-2
D gene: TRBD1

CDR3 protein: CASSLGQGPNQPQHF
CDR3 DNA: TGTGCCAGCAGTTTGGGACAGGGACCCAATCAGCCCCAGCATTTT
clone size: NA
V gene: TRBV28
J gene: TRBJ1-5
D gene: TRBD1

CDR3 protein: CASSLRDRARQPQHF
CDR3 DNA: TGTGCCAGCAGTTTAAGGGACAGGGCCCGTCAGCCCCAGCATTTT
clone size: NA
V gene: TRBV28
J gene: TRBJ1-5
D gene: TRBD1